These 18 T cell receptor beta chains share one sample of origin, sequenced in a study of cytomegalovirus exposure and HLA in healthy donors. The PCR contained 60 Vbeta and 13 Jbeta primers. The repertoire was sequenced with immunoSEQ multiplex PCR; TCRdb's copy has only in-frame clones and lacks some. Seen here are approximately 41,000 clones, roughly 80% observed once, and the top ten hold 2.5% to 3.5%. Sequencing was carried out using PBMCs. The origin of the receptors is a man in his fifties or sixties in good health and CMV-seronegative.

This clone was detected only a few times. The gene calls are TRBV27 and TRBJ1-6; no reliable D call. V dropped 8 bases and J dropped 0 bases, with 14 bases sitting between them. Germline V gene data show CDR1 as MNHEY and CDR2 as SMNVEV (reference sequence). This CDR3 region has 16 residues. CDR3 loop: CASAFTSYSYNSPLHF. CDR3 bases: TGTGCCAGCGCCTTCACCTCCTACTCCTATAATTCACCCCTCCACTTT.

In this sample, this clone turned up a few times. The chain combines TRBV6-1 with TRBJ2-7; D ambiguous. This CDR3 region has 12 residues. Per the germline V gene, CDR1 is MNHNS and CDR2 is SASEGT. Trimming removed 6 bases at V and 2 bases at J, with 8 bases between. The CDR3 sequence is CASRAPPYEQYF. CDR3 sequence (DNA): TGTGCCAGCAGAGCTCCACCCTACGAGCAGTACTTC.

The chain joins TRBV18 to TRBJ2-7; maybe TRBD1 (5 bases). The CDR3 spans 17 residues. Germline V gene lookup returns CDR1 KGHSH and CDR2 LQKENI. Trimming removed 5 bases from V and 2 bases from J, with 22 bases in between. The CDR3 DNA reads TGTGCCAGCTCAGACGACGAAGGCACAGGCGTCACCTACGAGCAGTACTTC. Protein sequence: CASSDDEGTGVTYEQYF.

This rearrangement joins TRBV28 to TRBJ2-5; D is unclear. The CDR3 is 12 amino acids. Trimming stripped 6 bases from V and 5 bases from J, with 10 bases between. Germline CDR1 is MDHEN and CDR2 is SYDVKM. CDR3 residues: CASSSLGETQYF. The CDR3 bases are TGTGCCAGCAGCTCACTCGGGGAGACCCAGTACTTC.

A single count supports this clone. CDR3: CASSYSGQGPNTEAFF. The CDR3 bases are TGTGCCAGCAGTTACTCAGGCCAGGGGCCGAACACTGAAGCTTTCTTT. The chain has TRBV6-5 and TRBJ1-1; TRBD1 is a possible D gene (6 bases). Trimming took 0 bases from V and 1 from J, leaving 12 bases between them. Germline V gene sequence: CDR1 MNHEY, CDR2 SVGAGI. CDR3 length: 16 residues.

This rearrangement joins TRBV7-2 to TRBJ1-1, with 9 bases fitting TRBD1. Germline values: CDR1 SGHTA, CDR2 FQGNSA. The V gene end was trimmed by 5 bases and the J gene end by 8 bases; junction bases not matched to a gene: 9. CDR3 size: 14 residues. The CDR3 protein is CASSQDIGQGEAFF. The CDR3 nucleotides are TGTGCCAGCAGCCAAGACATTGGACAGGGGGAAGCTTTCTTT.

The rearrangement uses TRBV27 and TRBJ2-7, with 9 bases aligning to TRBD1. The V gene's germline CDR1 is MNHEY and CDR2 SMNVEV (reference sequence). Losses at the gene ends were 7 bases for V and 0 bases for J; bases not matched to a gene: 13. This CDR3 spans 17 amino acids. Here the CDR3 DNA reads TGTGCCAGCATTGGACCCCGCGGGACAGGGTCCTCCTACGAGCAGTACTTC. Protein: CASIGPRGTGSSYEQYF.

This clone has just one count. The rearrangement uses TRBV4-3 and TRBJ1-2; D possibly corresponds to TRBD1 (6 bases). The CDR3 is 15 amino acids. Trimming took 2 bases from V and 0 from J, leaving 10 bases between them. The germline CDR1 and CDR2 sequences are LGHNA and YSLEER. The CDR3 coding sequence is TGCGCCAGCAGCCAAACCGGGACACCTAACTATGGCTACACCTTC. Translated: CASSQTGTPNYGYTF.

This clone was seen only a few times. The chain carries TRBV4-3 and TRBJ1-2; no firm D call. CDR1 and CDR2 from the germline V gene are LGHNA and YSLEER. The CDR3 is 14 residues long. Trimming removed 0 bases at V and 3 bases at J, with 8 bases between. The CDR3 DNA follows: TGCGCCAGCAGCCAAGATGTGGCAGACTATGGCTACACCTTC. This codes for CASSQDVADYGYTF.

This chain uses TRBV2 with TRBJ1-1; TRBD1 might be the D (5 bases). The CDR3 covers 15 residues. Germline CDR1 is SNHLY and CDR2 is FYNNEI. V lost 0 bases and J lost 1, with 9 bases in between. The chain's CDR3 is CASSEARTPNTEAFF. CDR3 sequence (DNA): TGTGCCAGCAGTGAAGCGAGGACACCGAACACTGAAGCTTTCTTT.

The V and J genes are TRBV7-3 and TRBJ2-3; 13 bases fit TRBD2. Unmatched junction bases numbered 4, after V lost 5 bases and J lost 2 bases. Per germline, CDR1 SGHTA and CDR2 FQGTGA. The length of the CDR3 is 16 residues. The CDR3 protein is CASSLGLAGITDTQYF. The CDR3 DNA reads as TGTGCCAGCAGCCTGGGACTAGCGGGAATCACAGATACGCAGTATTTT.

The chain carries TRBV19 and TRBJ1-6; D is perhaps TRBD1 (5 bases). The CDR3 length is 14 residues. V was pared by 2 bases and J by 6 bases, with 8 bases between. Per germline, CDR1 LNHDA and CDR2 SQIVND (reference sequence). The chain's CDR3 is CASSISGVNSPLHF. DNA for the CDR3: TGTGCCAGTAGTATATCGGGGGTTAATTCACCCCTCCACTTT.

The rearrangement joins TRBV5-1 to TRBJ2-7, with 9 bases matching TRBD1. Germline values: CDR1 SGHRS, CDR2 YFSETQ. CDR3 length equals 14 residues. V dropped 3 bases and J dropped 4; count of bases not matched to a gene: 5. This CDR3 is CASSSGQGPYEQYF. The CDR3 DNA follows: TGCGCCAGCAGCTCCGGACAGGGGCCTTACGAGCAGTACTTC.

This clone was observed once. The chain combines TRBV20-1 with TRBJ2-1; D may be TRBD2 (5 bases). CDR1 is DFQATT and CDR2 is SNEGSKA in the germline V gene (reference sequence). V was pared by 7 bases and J by 4 bases, with 5 bases between. CDR3 size: 10 residues. The CDR3 sequence is CSVAYNEQFF. The CDR3 DNA follows: TGCAGTGTAGCGTACAATGAGCAGTTCTTC.

A few counts support this clone. The chain uses TRBV21-1 and TRBJ2-5; the listed D gene, TRBD1, was not tested against the DNA. TRBV21-1 is flagged as a pseudogene. The CDR3 covers 18 residues. DNA of the CDR3: TGTGCCAGCAGCAAACTTGGGGTGAACAGGGGGTTTCTTGAGACCCAGTACTTC. Encoded protein: CASSKLGVNRGFLETQYF.

This chain joins TRBV28 and TRBJ1-4; D call uncertain. This CDR3 comprises 13 residues. Germline V gene data show CDR1 as MDHEN and CDR2 as SYDVKM. V was trimmed by 3 bases and J by 8 bases, leaving 10 bases between them. The DNA for the CDR3 is TGTGCCAGCAGTTTGTGGGCGGGAGAAAAACTGTTTTTT. This gives the protein CASSLWAGEKLFF.

This chain uses TRBV5-1 with TRBJ1-2; D gene unclear. V was trimmed by 3 bases and J by 4 bases, leaving 16 bases between them. This CDR3 is built from 15 residues. Germline CDR1 and CDR2: SGHRS and YFSETQ. The DNA of the CDR3 is TGCGCCAGCAGCTCGGCCGCGGGCAGCACCTATGGCTACACCTTC. As protein: CASSSAAGSTYGYTF.

The chain couples TRBV6-1 to TRBJ1-1, with D maybe TRBD1 (5 bases). Trimming shortened V by 2 bases and J by 1 base, and 14 bases separated the two germline ends. Germline V gives CDR1 MNHNS, CDR2 SASEGT. The CDR3 is 16 residues long. CDR3 amino acids: CASSEKGSRENTEAFF. The CDR3 DNA sequence: TGTGCCAGCAGTGAAAAGGGCAGCAGGGAGAACACTGAAGCTTTCTTT.